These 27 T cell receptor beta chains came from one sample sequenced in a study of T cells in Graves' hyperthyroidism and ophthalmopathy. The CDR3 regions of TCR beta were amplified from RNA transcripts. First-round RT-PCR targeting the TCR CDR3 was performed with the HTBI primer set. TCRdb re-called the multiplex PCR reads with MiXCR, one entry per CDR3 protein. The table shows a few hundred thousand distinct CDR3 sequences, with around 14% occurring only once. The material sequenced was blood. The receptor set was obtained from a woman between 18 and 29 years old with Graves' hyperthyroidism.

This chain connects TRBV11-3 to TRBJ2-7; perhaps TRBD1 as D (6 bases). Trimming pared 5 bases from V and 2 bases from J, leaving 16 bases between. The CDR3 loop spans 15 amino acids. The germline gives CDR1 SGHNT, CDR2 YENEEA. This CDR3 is CASSQPTGTTYEQYF. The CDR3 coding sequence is TGTGCCAGCAGCCAGCCCACAGGGACCACCTACGAGCAGTACTTC.

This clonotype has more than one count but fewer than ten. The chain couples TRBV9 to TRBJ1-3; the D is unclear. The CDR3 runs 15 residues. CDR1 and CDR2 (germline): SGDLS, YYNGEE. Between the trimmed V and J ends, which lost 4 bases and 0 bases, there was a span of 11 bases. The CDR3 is CASSSRSYSGNTIYF. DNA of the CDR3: TGTGCCAGCAGCTCCCGGTCCTACTCTGGAAACACCATATATTTT.

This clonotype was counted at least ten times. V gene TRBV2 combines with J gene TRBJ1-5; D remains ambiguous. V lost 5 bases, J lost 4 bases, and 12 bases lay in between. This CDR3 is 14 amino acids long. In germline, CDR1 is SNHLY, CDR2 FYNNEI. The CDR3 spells CASSYTDGNQPQHF. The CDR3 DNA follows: TGTGCCAGCAGTTATACGGACGGGAATCAGCCCCAGCATTTT.

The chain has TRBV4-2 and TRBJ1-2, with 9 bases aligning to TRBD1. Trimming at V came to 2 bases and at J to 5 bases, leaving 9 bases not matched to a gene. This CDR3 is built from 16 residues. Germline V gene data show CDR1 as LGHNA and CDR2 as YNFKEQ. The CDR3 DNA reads TGTGCCAGCAGCCAACCGGGACAGGGAAATTCTTATGGCTACACCTTC. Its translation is CASSQPGQGNSYGYTF.

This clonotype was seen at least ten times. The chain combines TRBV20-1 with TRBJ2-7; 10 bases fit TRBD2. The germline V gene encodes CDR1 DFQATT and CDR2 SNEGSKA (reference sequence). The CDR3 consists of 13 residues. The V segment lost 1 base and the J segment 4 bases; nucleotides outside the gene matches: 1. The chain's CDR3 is CSARVAGGYEQYF. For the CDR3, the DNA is TGCAGTGCTAGAGTAGCGGGAGGTTACGAGCAGTACTTC.

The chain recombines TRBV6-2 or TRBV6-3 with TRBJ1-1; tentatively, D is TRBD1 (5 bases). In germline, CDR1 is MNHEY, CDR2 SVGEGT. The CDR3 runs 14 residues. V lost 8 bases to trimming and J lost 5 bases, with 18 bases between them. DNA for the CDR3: TGTGCCAGCCACCCTCAAAGGGGTGGAACTGAAGCTTTCTTT. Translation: CASHPQRGGTEAFF.

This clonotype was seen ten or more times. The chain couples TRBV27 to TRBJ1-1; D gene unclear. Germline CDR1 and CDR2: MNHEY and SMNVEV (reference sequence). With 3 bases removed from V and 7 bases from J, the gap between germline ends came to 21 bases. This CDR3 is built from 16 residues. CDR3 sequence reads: CASSLRAPPVSYEAFF. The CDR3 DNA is TGTGCCAGCAGTTTGCGGGCCCCCCCAGTATCCTATGAAGCTTTCTTT.

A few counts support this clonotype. This CDR3 reads CATSDWTSGDYNEQFF. DNA for the CDR3: TGTGCCACCAGTGATTGGACTAGCGGGGATTACAATGAGCAGTTCTTC. The genes are TRBV24-1 and TRBJ2-1; the match to TRBD2 covers 12 bases. CDR3 size: 16 residues. Germline V gene lookup returns CDR1 KGHDR and CDR2 SFDVKD. The V gene end was trimmed by 2 bases and the J gene end by 4 bases; junction bases not matched to a gene: 2.

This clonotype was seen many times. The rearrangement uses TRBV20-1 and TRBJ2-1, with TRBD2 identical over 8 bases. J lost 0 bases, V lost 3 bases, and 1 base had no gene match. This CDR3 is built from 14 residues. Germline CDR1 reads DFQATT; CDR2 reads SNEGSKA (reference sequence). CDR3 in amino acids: CSARSGSSYNEQFF. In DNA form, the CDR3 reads TGCAGTGCTAGGAGCGGGAGCTCCTACAATGAGCAGTTCTTC.

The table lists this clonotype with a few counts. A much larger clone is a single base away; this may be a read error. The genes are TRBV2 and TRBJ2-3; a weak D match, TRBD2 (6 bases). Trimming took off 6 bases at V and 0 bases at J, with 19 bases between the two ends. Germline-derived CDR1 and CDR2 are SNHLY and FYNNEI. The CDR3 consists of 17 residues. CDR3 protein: CASRMVAVDLSTDTQYF. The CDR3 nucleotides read TGTGCCAGCAGAATGGTAGCGGTGGATCTTAGCACAGATACGCAGTATTTT.

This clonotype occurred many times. CDR3 DNA: TGTGCCAGCAGCCCCGCGGGGACGGAGACCCAGTACTTC. This gives the protein CASSPAGTETQYF. The chain uses TRBV11-3 and TRBJ2-5; a weak D match, TRBD2 (6 bases). Germline V CDR1 and CDR2: SGHNT, YENEEA. The CDR3 contains 13 residues. V lost 5 bases and J lost 5, with 12 bases in between.

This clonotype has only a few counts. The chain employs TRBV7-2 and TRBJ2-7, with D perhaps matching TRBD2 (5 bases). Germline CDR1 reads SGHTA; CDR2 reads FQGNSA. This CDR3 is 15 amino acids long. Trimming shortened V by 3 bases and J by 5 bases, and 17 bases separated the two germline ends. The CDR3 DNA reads TGTGCCAGCAGCTTGACCCTACGGGGTGGCAACGAGCAGTACTTC. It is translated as CASSLTLRGGNEQYF.

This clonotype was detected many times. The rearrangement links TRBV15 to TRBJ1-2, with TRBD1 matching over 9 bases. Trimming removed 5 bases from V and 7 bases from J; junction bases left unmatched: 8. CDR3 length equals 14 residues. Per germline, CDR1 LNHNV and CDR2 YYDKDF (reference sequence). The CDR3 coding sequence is TGTGCCACCAGCGGGACAGGGAAAATTCCTGGCTACACCTTC. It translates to CATSGTGKIPGYTF.

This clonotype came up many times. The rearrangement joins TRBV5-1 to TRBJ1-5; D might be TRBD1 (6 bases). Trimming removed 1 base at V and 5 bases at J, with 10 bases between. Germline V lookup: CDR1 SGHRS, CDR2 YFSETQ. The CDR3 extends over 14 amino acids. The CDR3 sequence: CASSLRGGDQPQHF. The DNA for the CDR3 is TGCGCCAGCAGCTTGAGGGGGGGCGATCAGCCCCAGCATTTT.

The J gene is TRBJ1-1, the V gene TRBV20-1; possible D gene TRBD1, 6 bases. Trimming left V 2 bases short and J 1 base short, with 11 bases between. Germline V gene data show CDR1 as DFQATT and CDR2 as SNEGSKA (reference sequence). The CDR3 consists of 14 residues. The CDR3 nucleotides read TGCAGTGCTAGATATGGGGGCCCGAACACTGAAGCTTTCTTT. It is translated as CSARYGGPNTEAFF.

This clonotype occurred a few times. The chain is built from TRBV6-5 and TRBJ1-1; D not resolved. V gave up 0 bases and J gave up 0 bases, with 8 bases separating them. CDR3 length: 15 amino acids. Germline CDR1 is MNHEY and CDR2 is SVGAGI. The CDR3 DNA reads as TGTGCCAGCAGTTACTCATTCAGCTTGAACACTGAAGCTTTCTTT. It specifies CASSYSFSLNTEAFF.

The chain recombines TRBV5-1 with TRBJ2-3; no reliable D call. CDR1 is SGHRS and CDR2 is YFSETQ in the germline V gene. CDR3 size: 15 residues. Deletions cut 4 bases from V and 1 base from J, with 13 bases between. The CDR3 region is CASSDRQARTDTQYF. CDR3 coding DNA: TGCGCCAGCAGCGATCGTCAGGCCCGCACAGATACGCAGTATTTT.

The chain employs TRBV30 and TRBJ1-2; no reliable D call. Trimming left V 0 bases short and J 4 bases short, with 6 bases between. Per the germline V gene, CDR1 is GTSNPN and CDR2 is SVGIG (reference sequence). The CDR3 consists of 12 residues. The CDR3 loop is CAWSVTAYGYTF. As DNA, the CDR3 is TGTGCCTGGAGTGTAACAGCCTATGGCTACACCTTC.

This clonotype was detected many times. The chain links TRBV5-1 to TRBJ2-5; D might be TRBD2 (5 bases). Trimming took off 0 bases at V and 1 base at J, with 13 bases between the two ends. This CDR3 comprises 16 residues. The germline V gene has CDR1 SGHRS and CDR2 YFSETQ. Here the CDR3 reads CASSLATHSGQETQYF. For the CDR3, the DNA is TGCGCCAGCAGCTTGGCGACCCACAGCGGCCAAGAGACCCAGTACTTC.

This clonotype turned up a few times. CDR3 bases: TGTGCCAGCAGCTTAACGGGAGGGGTCTACAATGAGCAGTTCTTC. The encoded protein is CASSLTGGVYNEQFF. V is TRBV7-9 and J is TRBJ2-1; 8 bases are a match to TRBD2. V was pared by 2 bases and J by 3 bases, with 3 bases of the junction left unmatched. CDR1 is SEHNR, CDR2 FQNEAQ, per germline (reference sequence). The CDR3 covers 15 residues.

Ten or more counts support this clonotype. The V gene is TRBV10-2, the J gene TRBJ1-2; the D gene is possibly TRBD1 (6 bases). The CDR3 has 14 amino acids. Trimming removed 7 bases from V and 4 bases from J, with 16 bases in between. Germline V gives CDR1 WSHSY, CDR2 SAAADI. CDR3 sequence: CASKRTEVLYGYTF. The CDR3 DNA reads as TGCGCCAGCAAACGGACAGAAGTTCTCTATGGCTACACCTTC.

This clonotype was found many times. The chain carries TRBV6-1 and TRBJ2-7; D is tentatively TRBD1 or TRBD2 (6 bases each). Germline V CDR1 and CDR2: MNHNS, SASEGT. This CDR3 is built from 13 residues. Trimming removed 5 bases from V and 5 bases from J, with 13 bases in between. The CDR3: CASSLTGANEQYV. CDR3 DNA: TGTGCCAGCAGTTTAACGGGGGCTAACGAGCAGTACGTC.

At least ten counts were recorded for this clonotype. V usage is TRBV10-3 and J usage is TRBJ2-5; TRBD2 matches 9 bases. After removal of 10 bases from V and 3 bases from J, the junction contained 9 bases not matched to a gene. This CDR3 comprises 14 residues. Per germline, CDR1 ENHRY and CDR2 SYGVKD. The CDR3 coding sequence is TGTGCCACCACCCTTAGCGGGAGTGAAGAGACCCAGTACTTC. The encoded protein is CATTLSGSEETQYF.

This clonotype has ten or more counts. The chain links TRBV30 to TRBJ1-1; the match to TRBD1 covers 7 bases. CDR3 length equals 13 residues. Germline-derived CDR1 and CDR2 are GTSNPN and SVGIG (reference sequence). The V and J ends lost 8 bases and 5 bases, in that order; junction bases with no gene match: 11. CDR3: CAGRQGGGTEAFF. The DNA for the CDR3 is TGTGCCGGCCGACAGGGAGGAGGGACTGAAGCTTTCTTT.

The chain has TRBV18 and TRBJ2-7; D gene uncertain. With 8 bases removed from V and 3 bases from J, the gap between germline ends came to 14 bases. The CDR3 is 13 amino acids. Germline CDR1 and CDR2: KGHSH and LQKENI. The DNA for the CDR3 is TGTGCCAGCCCCCCCCCGGTCCACTACGAGCAGTACTTC. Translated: CASPPPVHYEQYF.

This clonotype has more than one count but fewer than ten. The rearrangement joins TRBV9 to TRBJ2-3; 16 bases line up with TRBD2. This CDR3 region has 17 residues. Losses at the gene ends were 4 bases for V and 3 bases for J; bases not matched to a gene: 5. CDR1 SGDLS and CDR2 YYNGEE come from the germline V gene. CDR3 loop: CASSPGLAGGPTDTQYF. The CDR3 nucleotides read TGTGCCAGCAGCCCGGGACTAGCGGGAGGGCCGACAGATACGCAGTATTTT.

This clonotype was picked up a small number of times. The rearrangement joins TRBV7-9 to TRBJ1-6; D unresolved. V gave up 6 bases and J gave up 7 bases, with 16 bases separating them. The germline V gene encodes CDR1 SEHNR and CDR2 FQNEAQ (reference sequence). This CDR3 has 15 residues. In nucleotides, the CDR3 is TGTGCCAGCAGACCCCGGTTGGGTAGCAATTCACCCCTCCACTTT. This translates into CASRPRLGSNSPLHF.